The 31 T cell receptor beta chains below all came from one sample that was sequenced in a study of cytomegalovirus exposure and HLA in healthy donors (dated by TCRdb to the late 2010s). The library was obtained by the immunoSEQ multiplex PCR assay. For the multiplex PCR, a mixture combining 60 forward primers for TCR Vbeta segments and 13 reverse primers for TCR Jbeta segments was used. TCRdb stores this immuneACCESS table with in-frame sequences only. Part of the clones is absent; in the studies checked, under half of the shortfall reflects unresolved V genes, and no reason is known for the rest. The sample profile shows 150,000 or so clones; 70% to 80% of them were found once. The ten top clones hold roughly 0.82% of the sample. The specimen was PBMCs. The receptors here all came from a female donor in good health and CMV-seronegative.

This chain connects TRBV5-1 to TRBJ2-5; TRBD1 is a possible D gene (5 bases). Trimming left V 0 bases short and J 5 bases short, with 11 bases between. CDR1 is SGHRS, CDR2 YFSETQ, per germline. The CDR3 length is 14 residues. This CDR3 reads CASSLEDSSETQYF. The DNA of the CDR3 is TGCGCCAGCAGCTTGGAAGACAGCTCGGAGACCCAGTACTTC.

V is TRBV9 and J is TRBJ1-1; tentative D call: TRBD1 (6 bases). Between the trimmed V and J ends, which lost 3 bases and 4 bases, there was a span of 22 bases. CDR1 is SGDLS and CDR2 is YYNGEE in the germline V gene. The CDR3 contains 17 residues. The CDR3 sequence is CASSARGRGPRGTEAFF. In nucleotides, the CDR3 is TGTGCCAGCAGCGCAAGGGGCAGGGGTCCCCGCGGCACTGAAGCTTTCTTT.

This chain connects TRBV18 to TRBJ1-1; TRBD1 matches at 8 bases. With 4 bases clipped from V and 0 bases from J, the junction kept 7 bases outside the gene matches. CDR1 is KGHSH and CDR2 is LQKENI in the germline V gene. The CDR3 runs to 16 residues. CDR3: CASSQGQAGMNTEAFF. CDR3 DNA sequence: TGTGCCAGCTCACAGGGACAGGCGGGGATGAACACTGAAGCTTTCTTT.

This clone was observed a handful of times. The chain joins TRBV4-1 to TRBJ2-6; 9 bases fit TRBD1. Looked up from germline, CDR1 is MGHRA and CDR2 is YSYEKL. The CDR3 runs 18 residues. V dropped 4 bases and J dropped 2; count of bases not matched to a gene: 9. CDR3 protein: CASSPQPGQGTGANVLTF. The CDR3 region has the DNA TGCGCCAGCAGCCCGCAACCGGGACAGGGAACTGGGGCCAACGTCCTGACTTTC.

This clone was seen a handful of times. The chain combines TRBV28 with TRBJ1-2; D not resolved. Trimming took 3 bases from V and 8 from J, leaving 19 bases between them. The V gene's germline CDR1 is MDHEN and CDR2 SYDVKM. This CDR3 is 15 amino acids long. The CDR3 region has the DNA TGTGCCAGCAGTTTCCCCGGTCGAATTGTGAAAGGCTACACCTTC. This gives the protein CASSFPGRIVKGYTF.

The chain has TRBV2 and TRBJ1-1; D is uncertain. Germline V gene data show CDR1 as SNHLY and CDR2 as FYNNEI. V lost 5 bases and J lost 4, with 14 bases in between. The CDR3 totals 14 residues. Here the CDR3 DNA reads TGTGCCAGCAGTTCCTTTACAGCCTTCACTGAAGCTTTCTTT. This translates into CASSSFTAFTEAFF. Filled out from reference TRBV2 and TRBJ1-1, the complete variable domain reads EPEVTQTPSHQVTQMGQEVILRCVPISNHLYFYWYRQILGQKVEFLVSFYNNEISEKSEIFDDQFSVERPDGSNFTLKIRSTKLEDSAMYFCASSSFTAFTEAFFGQGTRLTVV.

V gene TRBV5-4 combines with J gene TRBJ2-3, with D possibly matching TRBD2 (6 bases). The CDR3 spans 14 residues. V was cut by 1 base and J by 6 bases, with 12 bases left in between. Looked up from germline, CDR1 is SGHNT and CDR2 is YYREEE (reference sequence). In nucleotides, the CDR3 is TGTGCCAGCAGCTTGACGGGAGTAGGGGATACGCAGTATTTT. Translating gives CASSLTGVGDTQYF.

CDR3 sequence reads: CASSSTTGGTYEQYF. CDR3 nucleotide sequence: TGTGCCAGCAGCTCTACGACAGGGGGGACCTACGAGCAGTACTTC. The chain links TRBV6-5 to TRBJ2-7, with TRBD1 identical over 9 bases. The CDR3 length is 15 residues. V lost 6 bases to trimming and J lost 2 bases; unmatched junction nucleotides: 8. Germline assignment: CDR1 MNHEY and CDR2 SVGAGI.

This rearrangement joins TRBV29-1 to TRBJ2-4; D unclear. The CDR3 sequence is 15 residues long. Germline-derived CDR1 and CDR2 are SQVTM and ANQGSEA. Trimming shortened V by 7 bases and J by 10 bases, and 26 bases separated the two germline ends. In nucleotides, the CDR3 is TGCAGCGCGTTGAGGTGGTCTGACTCGGCTTTAATTCAGTACTTC. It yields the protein CSALRWSDSALIQYF.

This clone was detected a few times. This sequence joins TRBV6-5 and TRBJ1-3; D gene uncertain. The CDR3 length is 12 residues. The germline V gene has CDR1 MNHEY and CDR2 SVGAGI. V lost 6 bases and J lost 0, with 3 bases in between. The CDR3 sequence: CASSNSGNTIYF. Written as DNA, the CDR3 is TGTGCCAGCAGCAACTCTGGAAACACCATATATTTT.

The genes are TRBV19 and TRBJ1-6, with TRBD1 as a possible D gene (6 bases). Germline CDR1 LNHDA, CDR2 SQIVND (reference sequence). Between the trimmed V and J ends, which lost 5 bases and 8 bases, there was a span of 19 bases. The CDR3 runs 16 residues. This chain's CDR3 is CASSLSGRGVYSPLHF. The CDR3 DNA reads TGTGCCAGTAGTCTTTCGGGCAGGGGCGTTTATTCACCCCTCCACTTT.

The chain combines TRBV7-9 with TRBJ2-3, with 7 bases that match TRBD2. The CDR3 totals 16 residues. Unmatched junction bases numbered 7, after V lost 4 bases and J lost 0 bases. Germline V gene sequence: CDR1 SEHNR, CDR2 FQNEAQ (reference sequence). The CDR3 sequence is CASSSSRGGSTDTQYF. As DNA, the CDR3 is TGTGCCAGCAGCTCCTCTCGCGGGGGTAGCACAGATACGCAGTATTTT.

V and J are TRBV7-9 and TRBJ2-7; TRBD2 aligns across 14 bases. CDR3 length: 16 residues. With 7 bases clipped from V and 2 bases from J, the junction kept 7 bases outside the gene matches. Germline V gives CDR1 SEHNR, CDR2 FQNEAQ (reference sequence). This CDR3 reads CASTTSGGVSTYEQYF. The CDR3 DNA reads TGTGCCAGCACGACTAGCGGGGGGGTCTCAACCTACGAGCAGTACTTC.

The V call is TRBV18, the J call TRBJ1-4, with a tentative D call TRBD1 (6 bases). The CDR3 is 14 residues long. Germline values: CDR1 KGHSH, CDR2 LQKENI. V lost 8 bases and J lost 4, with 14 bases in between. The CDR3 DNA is TGTGCCAGCGCCCCCGGGACATTTAATGAAAAACTGTTTTTT. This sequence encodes CASAPGTFNEKLFF.

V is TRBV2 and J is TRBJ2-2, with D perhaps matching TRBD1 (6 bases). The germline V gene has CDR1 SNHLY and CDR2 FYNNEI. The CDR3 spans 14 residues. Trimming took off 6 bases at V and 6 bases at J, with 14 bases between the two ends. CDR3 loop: CASRAEQGAGELFF. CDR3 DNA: TGTGCCAGCAGGGCCGAACAGGGAGCCGGGGAGCTGTTTTTT.

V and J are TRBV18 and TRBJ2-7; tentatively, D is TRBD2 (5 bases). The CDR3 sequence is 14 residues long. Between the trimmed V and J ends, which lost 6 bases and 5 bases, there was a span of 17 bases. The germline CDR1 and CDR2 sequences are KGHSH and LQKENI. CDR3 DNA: TGTGCCAGCTCCGTTAGGCAGGTGCGGGACGAGCAGTACTTC. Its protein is CASSVRQVRDEQYF.

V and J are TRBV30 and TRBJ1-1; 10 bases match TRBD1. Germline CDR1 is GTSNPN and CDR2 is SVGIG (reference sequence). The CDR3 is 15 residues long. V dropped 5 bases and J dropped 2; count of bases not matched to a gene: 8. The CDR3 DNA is TGTGCCTGGGACAGGGGGCAAAGCGTTAACACTGAAGCTTTCTTT. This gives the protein CAWDRGQSVNTEAFF.

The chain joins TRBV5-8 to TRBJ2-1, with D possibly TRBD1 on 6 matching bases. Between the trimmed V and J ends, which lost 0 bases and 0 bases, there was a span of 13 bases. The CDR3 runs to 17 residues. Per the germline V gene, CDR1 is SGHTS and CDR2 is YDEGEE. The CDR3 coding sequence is TGTGCCAGCAGCTTGGGAGGCAGGGGTGGCTCCTACAATGAGCAGTTCTTC. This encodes CASSLGGRGGSYNEQFF.

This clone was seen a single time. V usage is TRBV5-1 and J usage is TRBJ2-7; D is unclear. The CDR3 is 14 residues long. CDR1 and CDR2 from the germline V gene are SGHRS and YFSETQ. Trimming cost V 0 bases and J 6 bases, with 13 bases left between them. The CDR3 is CASSLESGNGEQYF. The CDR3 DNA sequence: TGCGCCAGCAGCTTGGAATCAGGAAATGGCGAGCAGTACTTC.

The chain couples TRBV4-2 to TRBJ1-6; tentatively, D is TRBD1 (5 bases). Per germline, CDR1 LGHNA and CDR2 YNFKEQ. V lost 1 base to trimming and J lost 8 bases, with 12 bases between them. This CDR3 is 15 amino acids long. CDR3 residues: CASSQVDSRDSPLHF. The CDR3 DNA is TGTGCCAGCAGCCAAGTCGACAGCAGGGATTCACCCCTCCACTTT.

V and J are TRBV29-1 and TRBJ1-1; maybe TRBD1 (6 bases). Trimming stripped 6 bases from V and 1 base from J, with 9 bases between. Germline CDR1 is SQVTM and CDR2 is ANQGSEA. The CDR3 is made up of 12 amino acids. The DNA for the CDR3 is TGCAGCGTCGAACAGGGGAACACTGAAGCTTTCTTT. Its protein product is CSVEQGNTEAFF.

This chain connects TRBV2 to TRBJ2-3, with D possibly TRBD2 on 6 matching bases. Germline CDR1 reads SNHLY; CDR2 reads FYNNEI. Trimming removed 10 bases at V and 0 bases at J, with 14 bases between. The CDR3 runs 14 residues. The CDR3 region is CATGESRSTDTQYF. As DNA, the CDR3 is TGTGCCACGGGGGAATCCAGGAGCACAGATACGCAGTATTTT.

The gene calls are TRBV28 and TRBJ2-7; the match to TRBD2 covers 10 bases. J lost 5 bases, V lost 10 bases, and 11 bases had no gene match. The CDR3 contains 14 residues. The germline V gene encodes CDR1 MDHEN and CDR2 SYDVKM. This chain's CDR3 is CATRYSGRAHEQYF. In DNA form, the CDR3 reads TGTGCCACTAGGTACAGCGGGAGGGCCCACGAGCAGTACTTC. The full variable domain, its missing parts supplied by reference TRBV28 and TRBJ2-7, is DVKVTQSSRYLVKRTGEKVFLECVQDMDHENMFWYRQDPGLGLRLIYFSYDVKMKEKGDIPEGYSVSREKKERFSLILESASTNQTSMYLCATRYSGRAHEQYFGPGTRLTVT.

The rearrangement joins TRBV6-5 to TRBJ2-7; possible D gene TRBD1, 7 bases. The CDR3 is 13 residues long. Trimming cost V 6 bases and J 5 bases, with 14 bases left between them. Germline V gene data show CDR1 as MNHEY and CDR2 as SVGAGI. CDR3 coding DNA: TGTGCCAGCAGGCGACAGGGAGGCGACGAGCAGTACTTC. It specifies CASRRQGGDEQYF.

In DNA, the CDR3 is TGTGCCAGCAGTTTAGGGGGGAACCAAGAGACCCAGTACTTC. Residues: CASSLGGNQETQYF. The chain recombines TRBV27 with TRBJ2-5, with a tentative D call TRBD2 (6 bases). The CDR3 contains 14 residues. From germline, CDR1 is MNHEY and CDR2 SMNVEV (reference sequence). V was cut by 2 bases and J by 0 bases, with 7 bases left in between.

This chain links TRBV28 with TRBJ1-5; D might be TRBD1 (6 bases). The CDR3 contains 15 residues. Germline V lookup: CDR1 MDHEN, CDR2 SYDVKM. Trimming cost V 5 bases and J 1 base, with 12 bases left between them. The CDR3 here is CASSPLGGSNQPQHF. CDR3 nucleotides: TGTGCCAGCAGTCCTCTAGGGGGAAGCAATCAGCCCCAGCATTTT.

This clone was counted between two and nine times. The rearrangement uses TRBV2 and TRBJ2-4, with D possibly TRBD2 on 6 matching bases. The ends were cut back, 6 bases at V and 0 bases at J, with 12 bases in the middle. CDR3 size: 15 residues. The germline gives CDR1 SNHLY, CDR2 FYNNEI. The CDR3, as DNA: TGTGCCAGCAGACTAGCCCCAATAGCCAAAAACATTCAGTACTTC. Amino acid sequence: CASRLAPIAKNIQYF.

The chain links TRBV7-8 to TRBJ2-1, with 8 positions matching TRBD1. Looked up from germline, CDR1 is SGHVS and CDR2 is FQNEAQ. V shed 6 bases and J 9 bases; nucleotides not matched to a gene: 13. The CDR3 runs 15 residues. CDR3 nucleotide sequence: TGTGCCAGCAGGGCTCCGGTCAGGGGGCTTTTTGAGCAGTTCTTC. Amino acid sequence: CASRAPVRGLFEQFF. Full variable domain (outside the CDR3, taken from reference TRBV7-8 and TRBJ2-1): GAGVSQSPRYKVAKRGQDVALRCDPISGHVSLFWYQQALGQGPEFLTYFQNEAQLDKSGLPSDRFFAERPEGSVSTLKIQRTQQEDSAVYLCASRAPVRGLFEQFFGPGTRLTVL.

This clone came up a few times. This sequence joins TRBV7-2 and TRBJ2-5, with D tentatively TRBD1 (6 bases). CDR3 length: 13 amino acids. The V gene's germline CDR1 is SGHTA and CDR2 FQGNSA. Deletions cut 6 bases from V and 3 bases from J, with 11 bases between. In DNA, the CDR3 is TGTGCCAGCAGTCGACAGGAAGAAGAGACCCAGTACTTC. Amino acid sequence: CASSRQEEETQYF.

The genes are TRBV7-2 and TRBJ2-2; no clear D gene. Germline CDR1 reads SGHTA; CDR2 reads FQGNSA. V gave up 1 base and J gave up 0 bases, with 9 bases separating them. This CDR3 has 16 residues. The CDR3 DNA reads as TGTGCCAGCAGCTTAGGAAGCCTAGCGAACACCGGGGAGCTGTTTTTT. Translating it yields CASSLGSLANTGELFF.

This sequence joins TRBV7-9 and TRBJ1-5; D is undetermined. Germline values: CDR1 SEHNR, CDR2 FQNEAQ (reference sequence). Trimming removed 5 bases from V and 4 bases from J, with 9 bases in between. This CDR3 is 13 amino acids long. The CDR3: CASSRSGNQPQHF. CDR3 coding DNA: TGTGCCAGCAGCCGGAGTGGAAATCAGCCCCAGCATTTT.